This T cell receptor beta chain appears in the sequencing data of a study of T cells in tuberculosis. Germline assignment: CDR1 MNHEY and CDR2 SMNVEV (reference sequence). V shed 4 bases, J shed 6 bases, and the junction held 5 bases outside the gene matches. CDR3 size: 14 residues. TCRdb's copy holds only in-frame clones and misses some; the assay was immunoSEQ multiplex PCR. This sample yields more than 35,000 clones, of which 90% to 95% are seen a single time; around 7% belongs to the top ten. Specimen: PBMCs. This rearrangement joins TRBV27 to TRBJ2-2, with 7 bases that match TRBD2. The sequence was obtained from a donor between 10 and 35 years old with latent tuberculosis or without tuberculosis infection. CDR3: CASSSGGRPGELFF. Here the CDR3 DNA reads TGTGCCAGCAGTTCTGGCGGGAGACCCGGGGAGCTGTTTTTT.